Shown below are 19 T cell receptor beta chains from a single sample sequenced in a study of cytomegalovirus exposure and HLA in healthy donors. The PCR had 60 Vbeta and 13 Jbeta primers. The protocol was immunoSEQ multiplex PCR, while the TCRdb copy is restricted to in-frame clones and leaves out a portion. The data hold 140,000 or so clones, with roughly 80% observed a single time. Sequencing was done on a sample of PBMCs. The receptor set was obtained from a male donor in good health and CMV-seronegative.

CDR3 loop: CASSLPGTSGSYEQYF. The CDR3 DNA is TGTGCCAGCAGCTTACCCGGGACTAGCGGATCCTACGAGCAGTACTTC. This chain links TRBV7-9 with TRBJ2-7; TRBD2 aligns across 11 bases. CDR1 SEHNR and CDR2 FQNEAQ come from the germline V gene (reference sequence). CDR3 length: 16 amino acids. V was pared by 2 bases and J by 1 base, with 4 bases of the junction left unmatched.

CDR3 in DNA: TGTGCCAGCAGCTCGGCCGGGACAGGGGACGAGCAGTACTTC. Amino acids: CASSSAGTGDEQYF. The gene calls are TRBV7-3 and TRBJ2-7; 10 nucleotides line up with TRBD1. Unmatched junction bases numbered 5, after V lost 4 bases and J lost 5 bases. Germline CDR1 SGHTA, CDR2 FQGTGA. The CDR3 runs 14 residues.

As DNA, the CDR3 is TGTGCCAGCAGTTTAGTTTATGAGCGGGAGGGCGAGCAGTACTTC. Its translation: CASSLVYEREGEQYF. The chain recombines TRBV28 with TRBJ2-7; 10 nucleotides match TRBD2. Germline trimming cut 2 bases from V and 6 bases from J; bases unmatched to any gene: 7. Per germline, CDR1 MDHEN and CDR2 SYDVKM. The CDR3 is 15 residues long.

Here the CDR3 DNA reads TGTGCCAGCAGCGTCAGGGGTAACACTGAAGCTTTCTTT. Its protein product is CASSVRGNTEAFF. The rearrangement uses TRBV5-4 and TRBJ1-1, with D possibly TRBD1 on 6 matching bases. The CDR3 is made up of 13 amino acids. The V end was cut by 4 bases, the J end by 2 bases, with 9 bases between. Looked up from germline, CDR1 is SGHNT and CDR2 is YYREEE (reference sequence).

This CDR3 reads CASSQFGGSYEQYF. The CDR3 DNA is TGCGCCAGCAGCCAGTTCGGGGGCTCCTACGAGCAGTACTTC. This chain connects TRBV4-3 to TRBJ2-7; a possible D gene is TRBD2 (6 bases). The germline V gene has CDR1 LGHNA and CDR2 YSLEER. This CDR3 has 14 amino acids. Trimming left V 3 bases short and J 0 bases short, with 9 bases between.

This clone was seen a few times. The chain employs TRBV19 and TRBJ2-7; the D is unclear. Trimming shortened V by 4 bases and J by 1 base, and 14 bases separated the two germline ends. Germline-derived CDR1 and CDR2 are LNHDA and SQIVND (reference sequence). This CDR3 has 15 amino acids. The CDR3, as DNA: TGTGCCAGTAGTACCCAACCCGAGACATCCTACGAGCAGTACTTC. It is translated as CASSTQPETSYEQYF.

Only one count was recorded for this clone. V and J are TRBV9 and TRBJ1-1, with 8 bases that match TRBD1. The CDR3 totals 16 residues. V lost 0 bases to trimming and J lost 6 bases; unmatched junction nucleotides: 10. Germline CDR1 SGDLS, CDR2 YYNGEE. The DNA of the CDR3 is TGTGCCAGCAGCGTAGGGACAGGGAGGGCTTCCCCTGAAGCTTTCTTT. Translated: CASSVGTGRASPEAFF.

The chain employs TRBV9 and TRBJ2-2, with 7 bases lining up with TRBD1. Trimming cost V 4 bases and J 0 bases; bases outside gene matches: 6. The CDR3 has 16 amino acids. Germline CDR1 and CDR2: SGDLS and YYNGEE. CDR3 coding DNA: TGTGCCAGCAGCCGCGAGGGGGCCGCGAACACCGGGGAGCTGTTTTTT. This translates into CASSREGAANTGELFF.

The chain employs TRBV10-3 and TRBJ2-1; D might be TRBD2 (6 bases). The CDR3 spans 12 residues. Germline V gene sequence: CDR1 ENHRY, CDR2 SYGVKD. V lost 8 bases and J 2 bases, leaving 7 bases between the germline ends. The CDR3 region is CAIGGTYNEQFF. The CDR3 DNA reads as TGTGCCATCGGAGGGACCTACAATGAGCAGTTCTTC.

The chain has TRBV4-3 and TRBJ2-7; tentative D call: TRBD2 (7 bases). CDR3 size: 19 residues. Germline V gene sequence: CDR1 LGHNA, CDR2 YSLEER. Trimming removed 0 bases from V and 0 bases from J, with 21 bases in between. This CDR3 is CASSQDGEGGGLSSYEQYF. The CDR3 DNA reads as TGCGCCAGCAGCCAAGATGGGGAGGGGGGCGGACTTAGCTCCTACGAGCAGTACTTC.

This rearrangement joins TRBV9 to TRBJ2-7, with D possibly being TRBD2 (6 bases). Germline V lookup: CDR1 SGDLS, CDR2 YYNGEE. CDR3 length: 13 residues. V dropped 0 bases and J dropped 6 bases, with 10 bases sitting between them. The CDR3 DNA sequence: TGTGCCAGCAGCGTAGCTGGGGGAGGCGAGCAGTACTTC. Amino acid sequence: CASSVAGGGEQYF.

In this sample, this clone turned up a few times. The V call is TRBV19, the J call TRBJ2-1, with D possibly matching TRBD2 (6 bases). V lost 3 bases and J lost 8, with 14 bases in between. The CDR3 is made up of 14 amino acids. Germline V gene data show CDR1 as LNHDA and CDR2 as SQIVND (reference sequence). CDR3 coding DNA: TGTGCCAGTAGTATGACCGGGAGACATGATGAGCAGTTCTTC. Protein product: CASSMTGRHDEQFF.

The chain recombines TRBV7-3 with TRBJ2-1; 14 bases line up with TRBD2. This CDR3 contains 15 residues. The junction had 6 bases not matched to a gene; V was cut back by 5 bases and J by 9 bases. CDR1 and CDR2 (germline): SGHTA, FQGTGA. The CDR3 reads CASSTGLAGGVEQFF. Here the CDR3 DNA reads TGTGCCAGCAGCACCGGACTAGCGGGGGGCGTTGAGCAGTTCTTC.

The rearrangement uses TRBV6-1 and TRBJ1-2, with TRBD1 identical over 8 bases. The CDR3 spans 14 residues. From germline, CDR1 is MNHNS and CDR2 SASEGT. The V segment lost 6 bases and the J segment 4 bases; nucleotides outside the gene matches: 7. In nucleotides, the CDR3 is TGTGCCAGCAGGGAATACAGGGGGTCCTATGGCTACACCTTC. This translates into CASREYRGSYGYTF.

This chain uses TRBV7-6 with TRBJ2-7, with a possible D match to TRBD2 (6 bases). Trimming cost V 0 bases and J 7 bases, with 7 bases left between them. CDR1 SGHVS and CDR2 FNYEAQ come from the germline V gene. The CDR3 is 12 residues long. CDR3 region: CASSLAGGEQYF. The CDR3 DNA is TGTGCCAGCAGCTTAGCTGGGGGGGAGCAGTACTTC. Based on the CDR3 plus reference TRBV7-6 and TRBJ2-7, the full variable domain is GAGVSQSPRYKVTKRGQDVALRCDPISGHVSLYWYRQALGQGPEFLTYFNYEAQQDKSGLPNDRFSAERPEGSISTLTIQRTEQRDSAMYRCASSLAGGEQYFGPGTRLTVT.

The chain combines TRBV19 with TRBJ2-1, with 8 nucleotides matching TRBD2. This CDR3 spans 16 amino acids. J lost 7 bases, V lost 5 bases, and 13 bases had no gene match. Germline CDR1 is LNHDA and CDR2 is SQIVND (reference sequence). Written as DNA, the CDR3 is TGTGCCAGTAGTCCCCCCGGGAGGGTTTCCGATAATGAGCAGTTCTTC. As protein: CASSPPGRVSDNEQFF.

This clone was seen a handful of times. This chain links TRBV19 with TRBJ2-2, with 8 bases matching TRBD2. The CDR3 is 14 amino acids. The germline gives CDR1 LNHDA, CDR2 SQIVND (reference sequence). J was trimmed by 7 bases and V by 8 bases; bases with no gene match: 9. CDR3 bases: TGTGCCAGTGGGGGGCGGGGGGCAAACGGGGAGCTGTTTTTT. Protein product: CASGGRGANGELFF. The full variable domain, with the rest looked up from reference TRBV19 and TRBJ2-2, is DGGITQSPKYLFRKEGQNVTLSCEQNLNHDAMYWYRQDPGQGLRLIYYSQIVNDFQKGDIAEGYSVSREKKESFPLTVTSAQKNPTAFYLCASGGRGANGELFFGEGSRLTVL.

The CDR3 DNA sequence: TGTGCCAGCAGCGTAGTTCCTAGCTCATCCTACGAGCAGTACTTC. The encoded protein is CASSVVPSSSYEQYF. V is TRBV9 and J is TRBJ2-7, with D perhaps matching TRBD2 (5 bases). Trimming pared 0 bases from V and 1 base from J, leaving 11 bases between. CDR3 size: 15 residues. Per germline, CDR1 SGDLS and CDR2 YYNGEE.

In DNA form, the CDR3 reads TGTGCCAGCAGCTTGGTGGCTAGCGGGGGGTCGGGTGAGCAGTTCTTC. This encodes CASSLVASGGSGEQFF. The rearrangement uses TRBV5-5 and TRBJ2-1, with 11 nucleotides matching TRBD2. This CDR3 contains 16 residues. J lost 9 bases, V lost 0 bases, and 8 bases had no gene match. The germline V gene encodes CDR1 SGHKS and CDR2 YYEKEE (reference sequence). The full variable domain, rest sourced from reference TRBV5-5 and TRBJ2-1, is DAGVTQSPTHLIKTRGQQVTLRCSPISGHKSVSWYQQVLGQGPQFIFQYYEKEERGRGNFPDRFSARQFPNYSSELNVNALLLGDSALYLCASSLVASGGSGEQFFGPGTRLTVL.